The sequence of this T cell receptor beta chain was determined in a study of T cell responses to AZD1222 COVID-19 vaccine. Regarding the study as a whole: Most donors were white British and more were female, and clonal diversity was possibly underestimated. Breadth and depth of Spike-specific TCRs rose after two AZD1222 doses. Vaccine-related CD4 TCRs covered spike, predominating at 160-218 and 743-854.

Trimming shortened V by 5 bases and J by 3 bases, and 12 bases separated the two germline ends. Germline CDR1 reads SGHTA; CDR2 reads FQGNSA. The CDR3 consists of 14 residues. The data were produced by immunoSEQ multiplex PCR, yet TCRdb's version contains in-frame clones alone and is incomplete. The sample contains around 64,000 clones, 83% of which appear only once. On this clone: Its target is not known.

The specimen comprised peripheral blood, sampled 28 days after the second AZD1222 dose. The chain combines TRBV7-2 with TRBJ2-3; D not resolved. The source of this sequence is an adult who received the AZD1222 COVID-19 vaccine. CDR3 bases: TGTGCCAGCAGCCCCCGGATAGCAACAGATACGCAGTATTTT. Its translation: CASSPRIATDTQYF.